This entry lists 8 T cell receptor beta chains sequenced from one sample in a study of T cells in pancreatic ductal adenocarcinoma. The selected patients with pancreatic ductal adenocarcinoma had surgery but no neoadjuvant therapy. Profiling relied on immunoSEQ multiplex PCR, and the TCRdb table lists in-frame clones only, not all of them. The sample lists roughly 100,000 clones; nearly 95% were seen once. The sequenced material came from PBMCs. Receptors were obtained from a human donor with pancreatic ductal adenocarcinoma.

The rearrangement links TRBV28 to TRBJ2-3, with 9 bases lining up with TRBD1. V shed 6 bases and J 3 bases; nucleotides not matched to a gene: 4. There are 14 residues in the CDR3. Germline lookup yields CDR1 MDHEN and CDR2 SYDVKM. The CDR3 protein is CASREGQGTDTQYF. CDR3 coding DNA: TGTGCCAGCAGAGAGGGACAGGGAACAGATACGCAGTATTTT.

The rearrangement links TRBV11-2 to TRBJ2-1; D not certain. Germline CDR1 SGHAT, CDR2 FQNNGV. The CDR3 consists of 13 residues. V was pared by 4 bases and J by 0 bases, with 4 bases between. CDR3 residues: CASSSYSYNEQFF. The CDR3, as DNA: TGTGCCAGCAGCTCGTACTCCTACAATGAGCAGTTCTTC.

This clone came up a few times. This chain links TRBV14 with TRBJ1-2; D is perhaps TRBD1 (6 bases). V was cut by 5 bases and J by 2 bases, with 9 bases left in between. This CDR3 spans 13 amino acids. The germline CDR1 and CDR2 sequences are SGHDN and FVKESK. The CDR3 spells CASSYDRNYGYTF. The DNA for the CDR3 is TGTGCCAGCAGCTACGACAGGAACTATGGCTACACCTTC.

The chain is built from TRBV4-2 and TRBJ2-1; 7 bases are shared with TRBD2. The germline CDR1 and CDR2 sequences are LGHNA and YNFKEQ. The V segment lost 3 bases and the J segment 0 bases; nucleotides outside the gene matches: 2. The CDR3 consists of 15 residues. The CDR3 bases are TGTGCCAGCAGCCAGAGCGGGACCTCCTACAATGAGCAGTTCTTC. Protein: CASSQSGTSYNEQFF.

The CDR3 sequence: CASREAPNEKLFF. The CDR3 DNA sequence: TGTGCCTCCCGGGAGGCACCTAATGAAAAACTGTTTTTT. This sequence joins TRBV28 and TRBJ1-4; D is uncertain. The CDR3 contains 13 residues. Germline V gene lookup returns CDR1 MDHEN and CDR2 SYDVKM. V lost 11 bases, J lost 3 bases, and 13 bases lay in between. The variable domain in full, with the rest retrieved from reference TRBV28 and TRBJ1-4, is DVKVTQSSRYLVKRTGEKVFLECVQDMDHENMFWYRQDPGLGLRLIYFSYDVKMKEKGDIPEGYSVSREKKERFSLILESASTNQTSMYLCASREAPNEKLFFGSGTQLSVL.

The chain has TRBV19 and TRBJ2-6; the D is unclear. The V gene's germline CDR1 is LNHDA and CDR2 SQIVND (reference sequence). This CDR3 has 15 amino acids. V was cut by 3 bases and J by 0 bases, with 6 bases left in between. In DNA form, the CDR3 reads TGTGCCAGTAGTATGACTCACTCTGGGGCCAACGTCCTGACTTTC. It translates to CASSMTHSGANVLTF.

This rearrangement joins TRBV13 to TRBJ1-2, with TRBD1 matching over 12 bases. CDR1 is PRHDT and CDR2 is FYEKMQ in the germline V gene (reference sequence). The J segment lost 4 bases and the V segment lost 2 bases, leaving 5 bases of the junction unmatched. The CDR3 sequence is 16 residues long. CDR3 sequence: CASSLQPGQGAYGYTF. CDR3 coding DNA: TGTGCCAGCAGCTTACAACCGGGACAGGGGGCCTATGGCTACACCTTC.

The chain links TRBV30 to TRBJ1-4; possible D gene TRBD1, 6 bases. V was cut by 5 bases and J by 7 bases, with 20 bases left in between. Germline values: CDR1 GTSNPN, CDR2 SVGIG (reference sequence). This CDR3 contains 15 residues. The CDR3 is CAWGGAPTGGEKLFF. The DNA of the CDR3 is TGTGCCTGGGGGGGGGCACCCACAGGCGGTGAAAAACTGTTTTTT.